This passage covers 32 T cell receptor beta chains from one sample sequenced in a study of cytomegalovirus exposure and HLA in healthy donors. Primers: 60 Vbeta forward and 13 Jbeta reverse. Repertoires were generated with immunoSEQ multiplex PCR, while TCRdb's copy carries only in-frame clones and drops some. The repertoire holds around 200,000 clones, with around 77% as singletons. Sequencing was performed on PBMCs. The receptors shown here come from a man aged 30-40 years in good health and CMV-seronegative.

In this sample, this clone turned up a few times. The chain couples TRBV28 to TRBJ2-7; 10 bases are a match to TRBD2. Germline V gene data show CDR1 as MDHEN and CDR2 as SYDVKM. V dropped 6 bases and J dropped 0; count of bases not matched to a gene: 8. The CDR3 runs 16 residues. The CDR3 is CASSGTSVQSSYEQYF. The CDR3, as DNA: TGTGCCAGCAGCGGGACTAGCGTCCAGAGCTCCTACGAGCAGTACTTC.

The V call is TRBV4-1, the J call TRBJ2-7; TRBD1 agrees at 9 bases. V dropped 1 base and J dropped 6; count of bases not matched to a gene: 7. Germline lookup yields CDR1 MGHRA and CDR2 YSYEKL. The CDR3 covers 15 residues. CDR3 sequence (DNA): TGCGCCAGCAGCCAAGGTGGGACAGGGAGAGGCGAGCAGTACTTC. This translates into CASSQGGTGRGEQYF.

The table lists this clone with a count of one. This sequence joins TRBV9 and TRBJ2-2, with D maybe TRBD2 (6 bases). V gave up 0 bases and J gave up 6 bases, with 9 bases separating them. The CDR3 runs 14 residues. Germline CDR1 SGDLS, CDR2 YYNGEE. The CDR3 sequence is CASSVETSSGELFF. In DNA, the CDR3 is TGTGCCAGCAGCGTAGAAACTAGCTCCGGGGAGCTGTTTTTT.

CDR3 residues: CASSLVVGGGGYTF. DNA of the CDR3: TGTGCCAGCAGCTTAGTTGTAGGGGGCGGTGGCTACACCTTC. V gene TRBV11-2 combines with J gene TRBJ1-2; 7 bases align to TRBD1. Trimming removed 1 base from V and 7 bases from J; junction bases left unmatched: 6. The CDR3 length is 14 residues. Germline values: CDR1 SGHAT, CDR2 FQNNGV.

In DNA, the CDR3 is TGTGCCAGCAGTATCTCCGGGACAGGGACCAATCAGCCCCAGCATTTT. Translated: CASSISGTGTNQPQHF. The V and J genes are TRBV27 and TRBJ1-5, with 9 bases that match TRBD1. CDR1 and CDR2 from the germline V gene are MNHEY and SMNVEV (reference sequence). V shed 5 bases and J 3 bases; nucleotides not matched to a gene: 8. This CDR3 comprises 16 residues.

The chain joins TRBV5-4 to TRBJ2-3, with TRBD1 identical over 9 bases. Looked up from germline, CDR1 is SGHNT and CDR2 is YYREEE (reference sequence). The CDR3 is 15 amino acids. V shed 5 bases, J shed 2 bases, and the junction held 6 bases outside the gene matches. CDR3 bases: TGTGCCAGCAGAGCCGGGACAGGGTCCACAGATACGCAGTATTTT. Encoded protein: CASRAGTGSTDTQYF.

V and J are TRBV5-1 and TRBJ2-5; D might be TRBD1 (6 bases). The germline V gene has CDR1 SGHRS and CDR2 YFSETQ. The V end was cut by 9 bases, the J end by 3 bases, with 21 bases between. The CDR3 consists of 15 residues. CDR3 residues: CATKGGPGPEETQYF. CDR3 bases: TGCGCCACCAAAGGGGGACCCGGCCCCGAAGAGACCCAGTACTTC. Supplemented by reference TRBV5-1 and TRBJ2-5, the full variable domain reads KAGVTQTPRYLIKTRGQQVTLSCSPISGHRSVSWYQQTPGQGLQFLFEYFSETQRNKGNFPGRFSGRQFSNSRSEMNVSTLELGDSALYLCATKGGPGPEETQYFGPGTRLLVL.

This rearrangement joins TRBV5-1 to TRBJ2-3; D is unresolved. Trimming left V 0 bases short and J 6 bases short, with 5 bases between. The germline V gene encodes CDR1 SGHRS and CDR2 YFSETQ. The CDR3 consists of 12 residues. CDR3: CASSLAQDTQYF. The CDR3, as DNA: TGCGCCAGCAGCTTGGCCCAGGATACGCAGTATTTT.

This clone was detected a few times. The chain is built from TRBV7-3 and TRBJ1-6, with 7 nucleotides matching TRBD1. Germline lookup yields CDR1 SGHTA and CDR2 FQGTGA. The CDR3 has 15 amino acids. V trimming: 2 bases; J trimming: 10 bases; junction bases outside the gene matches: 8. The CDR3 loop is CASSLWAGGGSPLHF. The CDR3 DNA reads as TGTGCCAGCAGCTTATGGGCAGGGGGAGGCTCACCCCTCCACTTT.

V gene TRBV5-1 combines with J gene TRBJ1-2; 7 bases are shared with TRBD1. With 3 bases clipped from V and 8 bases from J, the junction kept 10 bases outside the gene matches. CDR1 is SGHRS, CDR2 YFSETQ, per germline. The CDR3 contains 14 residues. The CDR3 here is CASSSDRHLGGYTF. CDR3 DNA sequence: TGCGCCAGCAGCTCGGACAGGCACCTGGGGGGCTACACCTTC.

The rearrangement links TRBV27 to TRBJ1-5, with 12 bases lining up with TRBD1. The CDR3 length is 18 residues. Germline V gene data show CDR1 as MNHEY and CDR2 as SMNVEV (reference sequence). V was clipped by 5 bases and J by 0 bases; unmatched bases: 8. The CDR3 here is CASSTGTGGTYSNQPQHF. CDR3 bases: TGTGCCAGCAGTACCGGGACAGGGGGCACCTATAGCAATCAGCCCCAGCATTTT.

The rearrangement joins TRBV18 to TRBJ2-1; possibly TRBD2 for D (6 bases). Trimming cost V 0 bases and J 6 bases, with 15 bases left between them. This CDR3 comprises 16 residues. From germline, CDR1 is KGHSH and CDR2 LQKENI. The CDR3 protein is CASSPPAGPKSNEQFF. DNA of the CDR3: TGTGCCAGCTCACCACCGGCGGGACCGAAGAGCAATGAGCAGTTCTTC. The whole variable domain, filled in from reference TRBV18 and TRBJ2-1, reads NAGVMQNPRHLVRRRGQEARLRCSPMKGHSHVYWYRQLPEEGLKFMVYLQKENIIDESGMPKERFSAEFPKEGPSILRIQQVVRGDSAAYFCASSPPAGPKSNEQFFGPGTRLTVL.

The chain uses TRBV27 and TRBJ1-2; D unresolved. V was cut by 3 bases and J by 6 bases, with 11 bases left in between. CDR1 is MNHEY and CDR2 is SMNVEV in the germline V gene (reference sequence). This CDR3 comprises 13 residues. This chain's CDR3 is CASSFGRNDGYTF. CDR3 nucleotide sequence: TGTGCCAGCAGTTTTGGCAGGAACGATGGCTACACCTTC.

This clone has only one observation. The chain has TRBV13 and TRBJ2-1, with TRBD2 matching over 12 bases. Germline-derived CDR1 and CDR2 are PRHDT and FYEKMQ (reference sequence). This CDR3 region has 17 residues. Germline trimming cut 4 bases from V and 8 bases from J; bases unmatched to any gene: 12. The CDR3 DNA reads as TGTGCCAGCAGCTCTCCGGGACTAGCGGGTTCGGGGCATGAGCAGTTCTTC. This translates into CASSSPGLAGSGHEQFF.

The table lists this clone with a few counts. V and J are TRBV21-1 and TRBJ2-1; the table gives TRBD1 as D, unverified against the DNA. TRBV21-1 counts as a pseudogene. The CDR3 runs 15 residues. The CDR3 nucleotides are TGTGCCAGCAGCCGACAGGGGGCAAGGTACAATGAGCAGTTCTTC. Its protein is CASSRQGARYNEQFF.

The chain's CDR3 is CASSVAPIQGDTEAFF. The CDR3 DNA follows: TGTGCCAGCAGCGTAGCGCCTATACAGGGGGACACTGAAGCTTTCTTT. V is TRBV9 and J is TRBJ1-1; 8 bases are shared with TRBD1. Germline CDR1 is SGDLS and CDR2 is YYNGEE. With V trimmed by 0 bases and J by 3 bases, 7 bases remained unmatched. The CDR3 has 16 amino acids.

The chain joins TRBV29-1 to TRBJ1-1; TRBD1 matches 9 bases. J gave up 4 bases and V 6 bases, and 6 bases lay outside the gene matches. Germline-derived CDR1 and CDR2 are SQVTM and ANQGSEA. This CDR3 comprises 13 residues. The CDR3 DNA sequence: TGCAGCGTAAAAACAGGGGGCGGCACTGAAGCTTTCTTT. It specifies CSVKTGGGTEAFF.

The chain combines TRBV19 with TRBJ2-3, with 9 bases aligning to TRBD1. This CDR3 spans 18 amino acids. V was clipped by 4 bases and J by 4 bases; unmatched bases: 15. Germline loops: CDR1 LNHDA, CDR2 SQIVND (reference sequence). CDR3 region: CASSTSRGTGHKADTQYF. In DNA form, the CDR3 reads TGTGCCAGTAGTACCTCACGAGGGACAGGGCATAAGGCAGATACGCAGTATTTT.

This chain uses TRBV2 with TRBJ2-2; a weak D match, TRBD2 (6 bases). V lost 11 bases and J 3 bases, leaving 16 bases between the germline ends. The CDR3 has 14 amino acids. Germline V gene data show CDR1 as SNHLY and CDR2 as FYNNEI. The CDR3 DNA reads as TGTGCCGGTCGGAGGGTATTGGACACCGGGGAGCTGTTTTTT. Its translation is CAGRRVLDTGELFF.

This rearrangement joins TRBV5-5 to TRBJ1-5; no clear D. The germline CDR1 and CDR2 sequences are SGHKS and YYEKEE (reference sequence). This CDR3 is built from 15 residues. The V and J ends lost 1 base and 0 bases respectively, with 8 bases between them. The chain's CDR3 is CASSLYQNSNQPQHF. The CDR3 DNA follows: TGTGCCAGCAGCTTGTACCAGAATAGCAATCAGCCCCAGCATTTT.

V and J are TRBV2 and TRBJ2-3, with 8 bases identical to TRBD2. Germline V gene sequence: CDR1 SNHLY, CDR2 FYNNEI. Trimming at V came to 3 bases and at J to 1 base, leaving 3 bases not matched to a gene. The CDR3 sequence is 15 residues long. In DNA form, the CDR3 reads TGTGCCAGCAGTGATTTACTAGCGGGCACAGATACGCAGTATTTT. The encoded protein is CASSDLLAGTDTQYF.

The CDR3 DNA reads as TGTGCCATCAGTGGAACGACTAGCGGGAGTAAAACAGATACGCAGTATTTT. Translated, it gives CAISGTTSGSKTDTQYF. V is TRBV10-3 and J is TRBJ2-3; TRBD2 agrees at 12 bases. Germline lookup yields CDR1 ENHRY and CDR2 SYGVKD. The J segment lost 3 bases and the V segment lost 4 bases, leaving 8 bases of the junction unmatched. The CDR3 is 17 residues long.

The rearrangement links TRBV9 to TRBJ2-3, with TRBD2 matching 7 bases. J lost 1 base, V lost 0 bases, and 5 bases had no gene match. There are 16 residues in the CDR3. Germline V gene data show CDR1 as SGDLS and CDR2 as YYNGEE. CDR3 coding DNA: TGTGCCAGCAGCGTAGTACCTAGCGGCGGCACAGATACGCAGTATTTT. As protein: CASSVVPSGGTDTQYF.

The chain carries TRBV6-5 and TRBJ1-1; D ambiguous. The CDR3 sequence is 16 residues long. Looked up from germline, CDR1 is MNHEY and CDR2 is SVGAGI. V was shortened by 0 bases and J by 1 base, with 12 bases between the two germline ends. The CDR3 sequence is CASSYSIVGENTEAFF. CDR3 coding DNA: TGTGCCAGCAGTTACTCGATAGTCGGGGAGAACACTGAAGCTTTCTTT.

V gene TRBV10-2 combines with J gene TRBJ2-3; TRBD2 agrees at 11 bases. Germline V gives CDR1 WSHSY, CDR2 SAAADI. CDR3 size: 17 residues. J lost 0 bases, V lost 3 bases, and 5 bases had no gene match. CDR3 region: CASSDGLAGSSTDTQYF. The CDR3 nucleotides are TGCGCCAGCAGTGATGGACTAGCGGGCTCTAGCACAGATACGCAGTATTTT.

The chain has TRBV9 and TRBJ1-5, with D possibly matching TRBD1 (6 bases). V lost 0 bases and J 5 bases, leaving 12 bases between the germline ends. This CDR3 is built from 15 residues. Germline lookup yields CDR1 SGDLS and CDR2 YYNGEE. This chain's CDR3 is CASSVGDRPYQPQHF. In DNA, the CDR3 is TGTGCCAGCAGCGTAGGAGACAGGCCATATCAGCCCCAGCATTTT.

The chain recombines TRBV25-1 with TRBJ2-2; a possible D gene is TRBD1 (5 bases). CDR1 MGHDK and CDR2 SYGVNS come from the germline V gene. Trimming cost V 1 base and J 4 bases, with 16 bases left between them. This CDR3 is 17 amino acids long. The DNA of the CDR3 is TGTGCCAGCAGTGAATTATTGGGCAGGGAAAGCACCGGGGAGCTGTTTTTT. Translating gives CASSELLGRESTGELFF.

This clone has more than one count but fewer than ten. This sequence joins TRBV5-1 and TRBJ2-7; 14 bases are a match to TRBD2. Germline assignment: CDR1 SGHRS and CDR2 YFSETQ. The CDR3 runs 16 residues. Germline trimming cut 3 bases from V and 1 base from J; bases unmatched to any gene: 3. The CDR3 bases are TGCGCCAGCAGCTCGGGACTAGCGGGAGAATCCTACGAGCAGTACTTC. As protein: CASSSGLAGESYEQYF.

The V and J genes are TRBV10-3 and TRBJ2-1, with 7 bases matching TRBD2. The CDR3 covers 13 residues. CDR1 and CDR2 from the germline V gene are ENHRY and SYGVKD. V shed 7 bases and J 3 bases; nucleotides not matched to a gene: 3. The CDR3 nucleotides read TGTGCCATCATGGGGGGGGACTACAATGAGCAGTTCTTC. This translates into CAIMGGDYNEQFF.

The genes are TRBV4-1 and TRBJ2-5, with TRBD1 matching over 7 bases. This CDR3 is built from 14 residues. V gave up 4 bases and J gave up 4 bases; unmatched junction bases: 6. Germline V gives CDR1 MGHRA, CDR2 YSYEKL. For the CDR3, the DNA is TGCGCCAGCAGCCTAGGGACAGTCCCAGAGACCCAGTACTTC. This translates into CASSLGTVPETQYF.

The rearrangement joins TRBV11-3 to TRBJ2-2; 7 bases are shared with TRBD2. V lost 0 bases and J lost 0; bases outside the gene matches: 1. The CDR3 is made up of 16 amino acids. Germline V CDR1 and CDR2: SGHNT, YENEEA. The DNA of the CDR3 is TGTGCCAGCAGCTTAGAACTAGCGTCGAACACCGGGGAGCTGTTTTTT. This codes for CASSLELASNTGELFF. The whole variable domain, filled in from reference TRBV11-3 and TRBJ2-2, reads EAGVVQSPRYKIIEKKQPVAFWCNPISGHNTLYWYLQNLGQGPELLIRYENEEAVDDSQLPKDRFSAERLKGVDSTLKIQPAELGDSAVYLCASSLELASNTGELFFGEGSRLTVL.

This clone was counted only a few times. The rearrangement joins TRBV2 to TRBJ1-5, with D hard to call. V was cut by 4 bases and J by 5 bases, with 9 bases left in between. Germline CDR1 is SNHLY and CDR2 is FYNNEI. The CDR3 covers 13 residues. Here the CDR3 DNA reads TGTGCCAGCAGTGTTGAGAGGGATCAGCCCCAGCATTTT. This translates into CASSVERDQPQHF.